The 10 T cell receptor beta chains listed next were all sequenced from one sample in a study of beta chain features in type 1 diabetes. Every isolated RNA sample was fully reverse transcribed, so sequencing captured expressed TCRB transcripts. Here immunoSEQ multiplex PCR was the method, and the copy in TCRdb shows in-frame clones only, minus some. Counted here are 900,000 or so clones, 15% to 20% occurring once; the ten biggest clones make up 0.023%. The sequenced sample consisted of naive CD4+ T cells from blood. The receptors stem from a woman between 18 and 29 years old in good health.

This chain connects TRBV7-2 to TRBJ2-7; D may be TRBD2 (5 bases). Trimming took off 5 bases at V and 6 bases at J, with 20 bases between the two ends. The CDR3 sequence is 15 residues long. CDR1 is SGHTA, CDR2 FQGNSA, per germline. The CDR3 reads CASSPAGIRRSEQYF. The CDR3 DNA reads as TGTGCCAGCAGCCCAGCCGGGATCCGCCGCTCCGAGCAGTACTTC.

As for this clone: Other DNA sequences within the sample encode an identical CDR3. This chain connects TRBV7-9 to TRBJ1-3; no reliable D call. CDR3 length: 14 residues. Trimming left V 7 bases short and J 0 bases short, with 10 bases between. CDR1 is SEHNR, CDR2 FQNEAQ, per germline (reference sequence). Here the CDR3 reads CASTKTGSGNTIYF. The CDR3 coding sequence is TGTGCCAGCACCAAGACGGGCTCTGGAAACACCATATATTTT.

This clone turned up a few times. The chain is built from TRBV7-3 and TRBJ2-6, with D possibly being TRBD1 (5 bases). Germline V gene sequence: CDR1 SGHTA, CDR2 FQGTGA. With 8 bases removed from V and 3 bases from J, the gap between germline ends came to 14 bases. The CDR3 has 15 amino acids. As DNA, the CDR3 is TGTGCCAGCGGCTCAGGGTTGTTTGGGGCCAACGTCCTGACTTTC. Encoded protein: CASGSGLFGANVLTF.

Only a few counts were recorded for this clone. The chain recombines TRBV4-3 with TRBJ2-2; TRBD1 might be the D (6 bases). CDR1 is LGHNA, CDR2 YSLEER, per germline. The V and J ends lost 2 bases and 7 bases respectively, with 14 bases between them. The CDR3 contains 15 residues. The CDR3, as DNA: TGCGCCAGCAGCCAACGGTCAGGGGTGGACGGGGAGCTGTTTTTT. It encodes CASSQRSGVDGELFF.

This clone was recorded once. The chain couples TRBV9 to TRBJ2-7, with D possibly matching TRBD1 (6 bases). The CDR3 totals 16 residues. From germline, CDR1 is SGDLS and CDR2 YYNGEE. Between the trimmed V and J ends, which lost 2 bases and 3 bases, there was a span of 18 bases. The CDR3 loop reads CASSVPQGLEVYEQYF. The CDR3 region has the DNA TGTGCCAGCAGCGTCCCACAGGGCCTGGAGGTCTACGAGCAGTACTTC.

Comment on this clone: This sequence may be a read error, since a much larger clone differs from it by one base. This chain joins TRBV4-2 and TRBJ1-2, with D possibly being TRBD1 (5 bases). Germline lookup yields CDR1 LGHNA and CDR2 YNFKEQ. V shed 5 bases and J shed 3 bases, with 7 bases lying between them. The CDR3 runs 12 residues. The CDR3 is CASSTGDYGYTF. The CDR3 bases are TGTGCCAGCAGCACGGGGGACTATGGCTACACCTTC.

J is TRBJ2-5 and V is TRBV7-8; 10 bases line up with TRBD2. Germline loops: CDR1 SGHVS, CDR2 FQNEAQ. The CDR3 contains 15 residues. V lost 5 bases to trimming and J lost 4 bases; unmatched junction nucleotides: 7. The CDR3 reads CASSASLAGVETQYF. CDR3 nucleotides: TGTGCCAGCAGCGCTAGCCTAGCGGGAGTAGAGACCCAGTACTTC. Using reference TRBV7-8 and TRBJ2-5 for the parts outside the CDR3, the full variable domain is GAGVSQSPRYKVAKRGQDVALRCDPISGHVSLFWYQQALGQGPEFLTYFQNEAQLDKSGLPSDRFFAERPEGSVSTLKIQRTQQEDSAVYLCASSASLAGVETQYFGPGTRLLVL.

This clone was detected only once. CDR3 in amino acids: CASRPTGGGKSNQPQHF. CDR3 nucleotide sequence: TGTGCCAGCCGGCCGACAGGGGGCGGGAAGAGCAATCAGCCCCAGCATTTT. The rearrangement uses TRBV19 and TRBJ1-5; TRBD1 agrees at 10 bases. Germline V gives CDR1 LNHDA, CDR2 SQIVND (reference sequence). V lost 9 bases to trimming and J lost 1 base; unmatched junction nucleotides: 12. The CDR3 consists of 17 residues.

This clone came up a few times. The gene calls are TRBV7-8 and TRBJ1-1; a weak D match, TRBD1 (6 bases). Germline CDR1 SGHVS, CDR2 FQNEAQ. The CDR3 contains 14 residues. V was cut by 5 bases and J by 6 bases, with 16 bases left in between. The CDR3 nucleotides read TGTGCCAGCAGCACTCGACAGGCTGGCGCTGAAGCTTTCTTT. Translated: CASSTRQAGAEAFF.

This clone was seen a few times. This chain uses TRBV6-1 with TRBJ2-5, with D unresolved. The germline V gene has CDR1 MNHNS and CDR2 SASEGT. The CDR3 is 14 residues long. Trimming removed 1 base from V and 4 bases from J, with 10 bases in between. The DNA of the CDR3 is TGTGCCAGCAGTGAAGTCCGGGTCCGAGAGACCCAGTACTTC. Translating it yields CASSEVRVRETQYF.